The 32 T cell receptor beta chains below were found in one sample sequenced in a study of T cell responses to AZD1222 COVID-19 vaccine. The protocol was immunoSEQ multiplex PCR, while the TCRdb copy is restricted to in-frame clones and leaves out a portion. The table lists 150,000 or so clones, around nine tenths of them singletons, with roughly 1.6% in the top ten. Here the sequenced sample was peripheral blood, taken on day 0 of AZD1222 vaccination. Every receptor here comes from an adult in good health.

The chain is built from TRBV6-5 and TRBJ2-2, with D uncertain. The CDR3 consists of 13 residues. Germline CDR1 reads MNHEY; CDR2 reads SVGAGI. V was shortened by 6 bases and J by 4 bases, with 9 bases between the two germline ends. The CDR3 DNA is TGTGCCAGCAGGACAACAGCCACCGGGGAGCTGTTTTTT. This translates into CASRTTATGELFF.

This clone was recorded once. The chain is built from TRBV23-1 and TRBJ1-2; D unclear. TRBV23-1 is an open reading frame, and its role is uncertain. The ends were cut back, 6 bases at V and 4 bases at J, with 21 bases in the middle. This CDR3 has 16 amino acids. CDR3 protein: CASRTQRVLHIYGYTF. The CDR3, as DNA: TGCGCCAGCAGGACACAGAGGGTTCTTCATATCTATGGCTACACCTTC.

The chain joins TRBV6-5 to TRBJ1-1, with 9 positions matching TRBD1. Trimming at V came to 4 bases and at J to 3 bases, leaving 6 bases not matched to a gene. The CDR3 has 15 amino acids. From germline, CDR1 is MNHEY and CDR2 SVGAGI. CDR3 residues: CASSFWTGEDTEAFF. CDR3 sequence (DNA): TGTGCCAGCAGTTTTTGGACAGGGGAGGACACTGAAGCTTTCTTT.

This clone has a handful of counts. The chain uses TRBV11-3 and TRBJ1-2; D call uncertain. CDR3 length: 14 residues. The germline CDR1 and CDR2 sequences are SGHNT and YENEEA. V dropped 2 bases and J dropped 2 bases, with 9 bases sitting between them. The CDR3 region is CASSLRYGNYGYTF. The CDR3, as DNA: TGTGCCAGCAGCTTACGGTACGGGAACTATGGCTACACCTTC.

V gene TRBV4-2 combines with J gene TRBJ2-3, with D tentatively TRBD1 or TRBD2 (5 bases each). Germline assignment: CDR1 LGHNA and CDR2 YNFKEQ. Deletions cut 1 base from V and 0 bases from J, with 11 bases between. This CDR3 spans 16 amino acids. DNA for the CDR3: TGTGCCAGCAGCCAAGGGTACGGGGCTAGCACAGATACGCAGTATTTT. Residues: CASSQGYGASTDTQYF.

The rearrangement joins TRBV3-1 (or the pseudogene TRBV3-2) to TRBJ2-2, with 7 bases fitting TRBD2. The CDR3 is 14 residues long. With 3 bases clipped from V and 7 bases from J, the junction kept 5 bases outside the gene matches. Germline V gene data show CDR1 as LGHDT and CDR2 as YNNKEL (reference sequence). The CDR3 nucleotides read TGTGCCAGCAGCCATGGCCTAGCGGACGGGGAGCTGTTTTTT. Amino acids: CASSHGLADGELFF.

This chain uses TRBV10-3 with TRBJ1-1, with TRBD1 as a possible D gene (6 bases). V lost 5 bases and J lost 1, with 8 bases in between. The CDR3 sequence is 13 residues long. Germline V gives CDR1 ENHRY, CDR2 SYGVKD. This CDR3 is CAISLQGNTEAFF. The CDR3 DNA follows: TGTGCCATCAGTTTACAGGGGAACACTGAAGCTTTCTTT.

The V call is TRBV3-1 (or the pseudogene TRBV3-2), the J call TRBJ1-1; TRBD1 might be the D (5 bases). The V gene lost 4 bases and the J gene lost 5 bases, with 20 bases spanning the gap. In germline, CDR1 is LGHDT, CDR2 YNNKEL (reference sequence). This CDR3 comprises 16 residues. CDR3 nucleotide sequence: TGTGCCAGCAGCCCCCAAGGACTTATCAAGGGGACTGAAGCTTTCTTT. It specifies CASSPQGLIKGTEAFF.

In DNA, the CDR3 is TGCGCCAGCAGCCAAGACTTTGGGAACTATCAGCCCCAGCATTTT. Translating it yields CASSQDFGNYQPQHF. The chain has TRBV4-1 and TRBJ1-5; no reliable D call. The CDR3 sequence is 15 residues long. V was clipped by 0 bases and J by 5 bases, with 11 bases between them. Germline CDR1 MGHRA, CDR2 YSYEKL.

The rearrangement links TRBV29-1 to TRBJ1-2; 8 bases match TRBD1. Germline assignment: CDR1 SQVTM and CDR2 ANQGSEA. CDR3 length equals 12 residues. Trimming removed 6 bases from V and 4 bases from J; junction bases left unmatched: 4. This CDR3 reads CSVDRGGYGYTF. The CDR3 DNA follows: TGCAGCGTAGACAGGGGTGGCTATGGCTACACCTTC.

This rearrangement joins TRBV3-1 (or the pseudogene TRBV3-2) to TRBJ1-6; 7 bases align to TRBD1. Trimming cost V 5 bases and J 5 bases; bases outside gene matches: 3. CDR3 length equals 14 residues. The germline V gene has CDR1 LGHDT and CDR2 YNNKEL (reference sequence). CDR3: CASSKQGNNSPLHF. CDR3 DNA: TGTGCCAGCAGCAAACAGGGGAATAATTCACCCCTCCACTTT.

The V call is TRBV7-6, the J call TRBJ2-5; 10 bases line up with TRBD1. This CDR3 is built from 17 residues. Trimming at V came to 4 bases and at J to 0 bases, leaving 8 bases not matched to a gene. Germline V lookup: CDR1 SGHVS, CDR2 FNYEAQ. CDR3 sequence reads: CASSSRQGATYQETQYF. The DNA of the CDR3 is TGTGCCAGCAGCTCAAGACAGGGGGCTACGTACCAAGAGACCCAGTACTTC. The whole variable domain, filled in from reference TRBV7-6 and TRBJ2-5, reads GAGVSQSPRYKVTKRGQDVALRCDPISGHVSLYWYRQALGQGPEFLTYFNYEAQQDKSGLPNDRFSAERPEGSISTLTIQRTEQRDSAMYRCASSSRQGATYQETQYFGPGTRLLVL.

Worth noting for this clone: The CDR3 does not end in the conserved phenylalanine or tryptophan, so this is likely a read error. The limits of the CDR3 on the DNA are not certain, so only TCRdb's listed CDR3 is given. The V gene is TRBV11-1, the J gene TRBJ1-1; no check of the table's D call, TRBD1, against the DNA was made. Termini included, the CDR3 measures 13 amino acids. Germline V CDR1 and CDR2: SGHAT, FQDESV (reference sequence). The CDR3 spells CASSLMGPEGVSL.

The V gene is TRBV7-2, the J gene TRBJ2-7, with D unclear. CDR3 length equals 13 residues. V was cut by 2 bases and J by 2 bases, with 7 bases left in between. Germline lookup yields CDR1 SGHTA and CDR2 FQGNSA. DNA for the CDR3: TGTGCCAGCAGCTTAAATCCCGCCTACGAGCAGTACTTC. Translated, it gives CASSLNPAYEQYF. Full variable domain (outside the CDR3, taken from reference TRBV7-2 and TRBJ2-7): GAGVSQSPSNKVTEKGKDVELRCDPISGHTALYWYRQSLGQGLEFLIYFQGNSAPDKSGLPSDRFSAERTGGSVSTLTIQRTQQEDSAVYLCASSLNPAYEQYFGPGTRLTVT.

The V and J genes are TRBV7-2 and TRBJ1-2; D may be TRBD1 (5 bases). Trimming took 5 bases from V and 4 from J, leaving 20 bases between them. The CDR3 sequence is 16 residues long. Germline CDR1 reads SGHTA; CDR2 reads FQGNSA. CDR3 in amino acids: CASSPAGWGSSYGYTF. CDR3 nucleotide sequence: TGTGCCAGCAGCCCAGCGGGGTGGGGGTCCTCCTATGGCTACACCTTC.

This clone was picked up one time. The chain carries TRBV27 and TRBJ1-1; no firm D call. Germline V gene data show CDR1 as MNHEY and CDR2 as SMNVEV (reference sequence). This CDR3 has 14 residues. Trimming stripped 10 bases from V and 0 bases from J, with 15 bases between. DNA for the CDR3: TGTGCCACCAAACAACGGGCACTGAACACTGAAGCTTTCTTT. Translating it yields CATKQRALNTEAFF.

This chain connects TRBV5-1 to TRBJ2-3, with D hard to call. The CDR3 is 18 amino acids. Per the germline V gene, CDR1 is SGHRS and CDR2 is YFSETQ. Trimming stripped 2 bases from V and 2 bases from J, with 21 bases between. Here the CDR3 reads CASSLLLSVGQTTDTQYF. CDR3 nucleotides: TGCGCCAGCAGCTTACTATTATCGGTGGGTCAAACCACAGATACGCAGTATTTT.

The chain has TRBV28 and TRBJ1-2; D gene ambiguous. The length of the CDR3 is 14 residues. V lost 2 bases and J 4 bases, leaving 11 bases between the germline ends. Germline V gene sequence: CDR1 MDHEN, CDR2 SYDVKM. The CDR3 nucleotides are TGTGCCAGCAGTTTAGCCGGGGTTCCCTATGGCTACACCTTC. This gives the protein CASSLAGVPYGYTF.

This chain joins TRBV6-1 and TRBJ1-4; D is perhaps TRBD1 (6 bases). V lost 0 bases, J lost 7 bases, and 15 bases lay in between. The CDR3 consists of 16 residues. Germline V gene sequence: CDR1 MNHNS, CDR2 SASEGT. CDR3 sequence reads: CASSEAGGAGGEKLFF. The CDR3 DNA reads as TGTGCCAGCAGTGAAGCGGGGGGGGCCGGCGGTGAAAAACTGTTTTTT.

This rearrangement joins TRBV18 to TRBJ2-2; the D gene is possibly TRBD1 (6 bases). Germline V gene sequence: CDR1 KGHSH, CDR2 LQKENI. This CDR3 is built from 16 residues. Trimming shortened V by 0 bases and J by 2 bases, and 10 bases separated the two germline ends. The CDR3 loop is CASSPPGRGNTGELFF. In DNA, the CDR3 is TGTGCCAGCTCACCACCGGGCAGGGGTAACACCGGGGAGCTGTTTTTT.

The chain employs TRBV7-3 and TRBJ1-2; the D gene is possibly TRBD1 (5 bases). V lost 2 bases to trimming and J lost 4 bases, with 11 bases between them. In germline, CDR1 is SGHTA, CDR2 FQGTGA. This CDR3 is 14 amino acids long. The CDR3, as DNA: TGTGCCAGCAGCTTAGACAGCAGCTCCTATGGCTACACCTTC. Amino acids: CASSLDSSSYGYTF.

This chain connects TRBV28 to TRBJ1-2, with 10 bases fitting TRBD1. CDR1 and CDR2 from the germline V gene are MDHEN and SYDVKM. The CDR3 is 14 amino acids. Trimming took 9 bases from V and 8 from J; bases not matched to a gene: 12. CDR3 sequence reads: CASDTGTGVWGYTF. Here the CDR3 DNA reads TGTGCCAGTGATACCGGGACAGGGGTATGGGGCTACACCTTC.

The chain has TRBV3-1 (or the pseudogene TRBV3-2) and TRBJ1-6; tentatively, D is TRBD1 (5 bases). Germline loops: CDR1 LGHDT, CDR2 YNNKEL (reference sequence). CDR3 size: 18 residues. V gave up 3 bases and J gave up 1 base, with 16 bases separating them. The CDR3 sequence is CASSQGWGRGSYNSPLHF. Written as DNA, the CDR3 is TGTGCCAGCAGCCAGGGCTGGGGCCGGGGATCCTATAATTCACCCCTCCACTTT.

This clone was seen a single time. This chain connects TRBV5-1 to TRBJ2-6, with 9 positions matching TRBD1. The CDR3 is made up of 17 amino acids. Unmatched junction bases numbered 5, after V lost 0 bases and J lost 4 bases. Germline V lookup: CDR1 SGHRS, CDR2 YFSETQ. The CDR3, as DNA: TGCGCCAGCAGCTTGGAGGGACAGGGATCCGGGGCCAACGTCCTGACTTTC. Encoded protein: CASSLEGQGSGANVLTF. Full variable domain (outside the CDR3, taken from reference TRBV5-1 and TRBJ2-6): KAGVTQTPRYLIKTRGQQVTLSCSPISGHRSVSWYQQTPGQGLQFLFEYFSETQRNKGNFPGRFSGRQFSNSRSEMNVSTLELGDSALYLCASSLEGQGSGANVLTFGAGSRLTVL.

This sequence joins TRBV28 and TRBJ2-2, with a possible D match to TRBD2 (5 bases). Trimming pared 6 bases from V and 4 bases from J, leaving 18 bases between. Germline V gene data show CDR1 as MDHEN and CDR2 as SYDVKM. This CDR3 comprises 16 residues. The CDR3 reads CASSSPSGWVTGELFF. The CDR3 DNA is TGTGCCAGCAGCTCCCCTTCGGGGTGGGTCACCGGGGAGCTGTTTTTT.

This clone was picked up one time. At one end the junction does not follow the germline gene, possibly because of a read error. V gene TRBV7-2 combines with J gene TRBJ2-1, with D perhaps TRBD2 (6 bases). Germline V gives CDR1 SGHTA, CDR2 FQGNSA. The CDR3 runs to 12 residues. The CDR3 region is CASSAGLGDWIF. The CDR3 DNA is TGTGCCAGCAGCGCGGGACTGGGGGATTGGATCTTC.

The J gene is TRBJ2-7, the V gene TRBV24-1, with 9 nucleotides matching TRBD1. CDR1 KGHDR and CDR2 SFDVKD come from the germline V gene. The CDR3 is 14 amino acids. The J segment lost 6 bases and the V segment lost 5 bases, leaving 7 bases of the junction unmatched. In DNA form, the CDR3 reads TGTGCCACCAGTGCTACGACAGGGGGTTTCGAGCAGTACTTC. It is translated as CATSATTGGFEQYF.

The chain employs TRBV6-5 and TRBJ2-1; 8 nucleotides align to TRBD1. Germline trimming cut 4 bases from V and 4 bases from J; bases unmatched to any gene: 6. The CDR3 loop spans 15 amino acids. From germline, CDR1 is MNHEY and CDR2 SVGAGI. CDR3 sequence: CASSFDRGTYNEQFF. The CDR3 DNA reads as TGTGCCAGCAGTTTCGACAGGGGTACATACAATGAGCAGTTCTTC.

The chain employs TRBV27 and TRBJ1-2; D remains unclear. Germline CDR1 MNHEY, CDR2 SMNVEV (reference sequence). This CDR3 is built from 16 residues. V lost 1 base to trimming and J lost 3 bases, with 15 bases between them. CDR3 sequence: CASSLFSRGVDYGYTF. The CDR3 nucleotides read TGTGCCAGCAGTTTATTTAGTCGCGGAGTGGACTATGGCTACACCTTC.

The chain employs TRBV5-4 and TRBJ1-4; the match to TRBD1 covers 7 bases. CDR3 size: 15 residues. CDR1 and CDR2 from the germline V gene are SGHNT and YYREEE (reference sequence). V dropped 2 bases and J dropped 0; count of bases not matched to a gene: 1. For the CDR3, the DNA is TGTGCCAGCAGCTTAGGGACAGCAACTAATGAAAAACTGTTTTTT. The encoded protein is CASSLGTATNEKLFF.

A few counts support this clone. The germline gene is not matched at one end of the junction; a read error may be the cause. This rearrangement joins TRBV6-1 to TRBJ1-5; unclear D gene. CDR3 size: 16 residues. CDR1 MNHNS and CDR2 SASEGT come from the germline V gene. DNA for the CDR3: TGTGCCAGCAGCGAAGTAGGGTTTTATAGCAATCAGCCCCAGCATTTT. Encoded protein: CASSEVGFYSNQPQHF.

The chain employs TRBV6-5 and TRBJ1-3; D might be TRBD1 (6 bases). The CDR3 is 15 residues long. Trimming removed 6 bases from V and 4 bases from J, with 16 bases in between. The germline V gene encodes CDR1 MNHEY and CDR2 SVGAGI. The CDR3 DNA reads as TGTGCCAGCAGACCAACAGGGAATCGGGGAAACACCATATATTTT. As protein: CASRPTGNRGNTIYF.